This T cell receptor (beta chain) was identified during a study of Ad26.COV2.S vaccination and SARS-CoV-2 variants (dated by TCRdb to the early 2020s). Broadly, across the study: Donors in the vaccine arm were drawn from COV1001, a multicentre, randomized, double-blind, placebo-controlled phase I-IIa trial testing Ad26.COV2.S in healthy adults. Dosing of Ad26.COV2.S was intramuscular, at either 5x10^10 or 1x10^11 viral particles, delivered as one shot or as two shots spaced 56 days apart. Sequencing of the TCRbeta repertoire served to evaluate the specificity and breadth of SARS-CoV-2-reactive T cell receptors following Ad26.COV2.S vaccination. The TCR-sequenced set comprised about 32 samples: some 20 Ad26.COV2.S vaccine recipients, 5 placebo recipients and 8 SARS-CoV-2 convalescent individuals. Trial participants were randomized into five groups of five: low-dose or high-dose Ad26.COV2.S given once or twice, or placebo on both occasions. Throughout the experiments and outcome assessment, investigators stayed blinded to trial group allocation. The full study reports these points: Compared with placebo recipients, Ad26.COV2.S recipients showed higher spike-specific TCR breadth (P = 0.0014). After vaccination, spike-specific CD8+ and CD4+ T cell responses were reported to show substantial breadth. The study was not powered for comparison of responses between vaccine doses or regimens. According to the authors, total T cell responses may have been underestimated by the TCR breadth and depth analyses. Vaccine and placebo recipients had similar non-spike TCR breadth, a finding consistent with the vaccine containing only spike.

TCRbeta CDR3 regions were sequenced with the immunoSEQ Assay. After extraction, genomic DNA underwent amplification by bias-controlled multiplex PCR, followed by high-throughput sequencing. The paper's processing steps were these. Collapsing and filtering of sequences were performed to quantify the absolute abundance of each unique TCRbeta CDR3 region. T cell fraction was estimated by normalizing TCRbeta template counts to usable DNA, with usable DNA measured through amplification of reference genes found in all nucleated cells. Repertoire TCRs were annotated as SARS-CoV-2-specific when V gene, CDR3 amino acid sequence and J gene were exactly matched to a known reactive TCR set. The reference SARS-CoV-2 TCR set came from MIRA and was filtered for enrichment in COVID-19-positive ImmuneCODE repertoires, removing public or cross-reactive TCRs. Using the MIRA antigens, annotated TCRs were further analysed by specific ORF or by position within an ORF. Depth was the summed frequency of annotated unique rearrangements, while breadth was defined as annotated unique rearrangements over total unique productive rearrangements. Two-sided Wilcoxon rank-sum tests were applied when comparing TCR breadth between groups. TCRdb limited this immuneACCESS table to in-frame rearrangements with V and J called. A share of clones is missing; checked studies link under half to unresolved V genes, and the rest is unexplained. The V and J calls and clone size were taken over from that table, and D and trimming were inferred from the DNA. The table for this sample lists 200,000 to 250,000 clones; over 75% of them were counted only once. The ten largest clonotypes hold about 11% of the sample.

The treatment or condition label of this sample denotes: approximately 18 received Ad26.COV2.S at low or high dose, single or two shots; 5 received placebo; per-sample allocation not given. For vaccine and placebo recipients, repertoires were sequenced using samples collected on day 63 after the first injection. In Cohort 1b, fewer than 30 adults aged 18-55 years were enrolled at a single site in Boston, USA, between 29 July and 7 August 2020. As a vaccine, Ad26.COV2.S was a replication-incompetent adenovirus type 26 vector that expressed a prefusion-stabilized SARS-CoV-2 spike protein derived from the original Wuhan strain. The germline V gene (reference sequence) gives CDR1 as SEHNR and CDR2 as FQNEAQ. The CDR3 covers 16 residues, taking in both the cysteine and the phenylalanine. Only the CDR3 portion is preserved as DNA: 48 bases, with reading frame beginning at the first base. V gives up 2 bases and J gives up 3 bases, and the segment between their germline ends measures 16 bases.

Details on this clone: What this receptor recognizes is not known. Per-nucleotide qualities are absent, and no much larger clonotype sits a single base away.

The sequence joins TRBV7-9 to TRBJ2-5; a tentative D match to TRBD2 spans 5 bases. The receptor's source is a person between 18 and 60 years old who received the Ad26.COV2.S COVID-19 vaccine or a placebo. Here the sequenced sample was peripheral blood, taken in a trial of Ad26.COV2.S vaccine versus placebo. The nucleotide sequence reads TGTGCCAGCAGCTTATCTGGGTTCGGACTTAAAGAGACCCAGTACTTC. It encodes CASSLSGFGLKETQYF.